The 6 T cell receptor beta chains given below trace back to one sample, sequenced in a study of Ad26.COV2.S vaccination and SARS-CoV-2 variants. The treatment here: about 20 received Ad26.COV2.S at low or high dose, single or two shots; about 5 received placebo; per-sample allocation not given. It was on day 63 after the first vaccine or placebo injection that samples were taken. The method was immunoSEQ multiplex PCR; TCRdb's version includes in-frame clones alone and lacks a portion of them. The table records around 400,000 clones, around 91% of them present only once. This specimen consisted of peripheral blood, obtained in a trial of Ad26.COV2.S vaccine versus placebo. These receptors were collected from a person aged 18-65 years who received the Ad26.COV2.S COVID-19 vaccine or a placebo.

Only a few counts were recorded for this clone. The V and J genes are TRBV5-1 and TRBJ1-1; unclear D gene. V lost 2 bases, J lost 3 bases, and 11 bases lay in between. There are 14 residues in the CDR3. Germline V gene lookup returns CDR1 SGHRS and CDR2 YFSETQ. Written as DNA, the CDR3 is TGCGCCAGCAGCTTTGAGGGAGGGCACACTGAAGCTTTCTTT. Translating gives CASSFEGGHTEAFF. The full variable domain, with the rest looked up from reference TRBV5-1 and TRBJ1-1, is KAGVTQTPRYLIKTRGQQVTLSCSPISGHRSVSWYQQTPGQGLQFLFEYFSETQRNKGNFPGRFSGRQFSNSRSEMNVSTLELGDSALYLCASSFEGGHTEAFFGQGTRLTVV.

J is TRBJ1-6 and V is TRBV27, with D perhaps TRBD1 (6 bases). This CDR3 has 14 residues. The germline V gene has CDR1 MNHEY and CDR2 SMNVEV (reference sequence). Between the trimmed V and J ends, which lost 7 bases and 9 bases, there was a span of 16 bases. This CDR3 reads CASKGGPQGSPLHF. DNA of the CDR3: TGTGCCAGCAAGGGGGGGCCCCAGGGTTCACCCCTCCACTTT.

This chain joins TRBV5-5 and TRBJ1-4; the D is unclear. Trimming removed 0 bases at V and 5 bases at J, with 14 bases between. The CDR3 is 16 amino acids. CDR1 and CDR2 (germline): SGHKS, YYEKEE (reference sequence). CDR3 nucleotide sequence: TGTGCCAGCAGCTTGGGCGGGATCTGGACCAATGAAAAACTGTTTTTT. Residues: CASSLGGIWTNEKLFF.

This rearrangement joins TRBV7-2 to TRBJ2-3; the D call may be TRBD1 or TRBD2 (5 bases each). Germline CDR1 is SGHTA and CDR2 is FQGNSA. V was shortened by 2 bases and J by 9 bases, with 18 bases between the two germline ends. The CDR3 totals 15 residues. The CDR3 sequence: CASSLSTAERWTQYF. CDR3 coding DNA: TGTGCCAGCAGCTTATCGACAGCGGAGCGATGGACGCAGTATTTT.

This clone was observed a single time. The chain uses TRBV5-1 and TRBJ2-4; 11 bases are shared with TRBD2. The CDR3 is 16 amino acids. Germline CDR1 SGHRS, CDR2 YFSETQ. The trim removed 2 bases at V and 0 bases at J, leaving 1 base unmatched. Written as DNA, the CDR3 is TGCGCCAGCAGCTTAGGACTAGCGGGAGCCAAAAACATTCAGTACTTC. It specifies CASSLGLAGAKNIQYF.

This chain links TRBV12-3 or TRBV12-4 with TRBJ1-1; D uncertain. Trimming shortened V by 5 bases and J by 2 bases, and 9 bases separated the two germline ends. This CDR3 has 13 residues. CDR3 in DNA: TGTGCCAGCAGTGTACGGGTCAACACTGAAGCTTTCTTT. It yields the protein CASSVRVNTEAFF.